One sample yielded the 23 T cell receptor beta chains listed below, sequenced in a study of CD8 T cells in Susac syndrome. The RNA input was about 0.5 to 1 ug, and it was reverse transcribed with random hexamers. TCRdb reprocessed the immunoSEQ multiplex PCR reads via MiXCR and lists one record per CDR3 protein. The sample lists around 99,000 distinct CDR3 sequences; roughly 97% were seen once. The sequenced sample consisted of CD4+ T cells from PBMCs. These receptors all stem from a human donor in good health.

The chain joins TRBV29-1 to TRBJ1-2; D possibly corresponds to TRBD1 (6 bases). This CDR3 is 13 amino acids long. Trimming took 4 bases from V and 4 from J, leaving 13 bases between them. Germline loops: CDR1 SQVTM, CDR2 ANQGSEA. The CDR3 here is CSVGQGISYGYTF. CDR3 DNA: TGCAGCGTTGGGCAGGGGATTTCCTATGGCTACACCTTC.

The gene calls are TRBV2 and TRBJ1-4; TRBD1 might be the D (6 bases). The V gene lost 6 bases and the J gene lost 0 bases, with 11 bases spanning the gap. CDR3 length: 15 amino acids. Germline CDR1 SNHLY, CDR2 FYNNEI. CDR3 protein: CASSATGATNEKLFF. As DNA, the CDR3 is TGTGCCAGCAGCGCGACAGGAGCAACTAATGAAAAACTGTTTTTT.

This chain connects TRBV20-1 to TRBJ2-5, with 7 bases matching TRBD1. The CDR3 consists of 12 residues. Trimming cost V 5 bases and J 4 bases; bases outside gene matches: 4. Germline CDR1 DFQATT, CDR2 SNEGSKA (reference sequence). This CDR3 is CSAYHRGETQYF. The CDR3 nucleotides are TGCAGTGCTTACCACAGGGGAGAGACCCAGTACTTC.

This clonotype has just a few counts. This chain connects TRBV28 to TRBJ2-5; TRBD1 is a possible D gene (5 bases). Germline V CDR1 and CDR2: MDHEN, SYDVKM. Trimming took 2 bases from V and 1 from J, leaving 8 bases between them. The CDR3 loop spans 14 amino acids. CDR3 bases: TGTGCCAGCAGTTTAAGCAGGGCCCAAGAGACCCAGTACTTC. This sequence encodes CASSLSRAQETQYF.

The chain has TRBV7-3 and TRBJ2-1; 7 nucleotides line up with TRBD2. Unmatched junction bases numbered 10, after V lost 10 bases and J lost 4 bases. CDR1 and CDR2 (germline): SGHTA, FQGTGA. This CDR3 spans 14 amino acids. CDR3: CATRGLAVYNEQFF. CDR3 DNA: TGTGCCACCCGAGGGCTAGCGGTGTACAATGAGCAGTTCTTC.

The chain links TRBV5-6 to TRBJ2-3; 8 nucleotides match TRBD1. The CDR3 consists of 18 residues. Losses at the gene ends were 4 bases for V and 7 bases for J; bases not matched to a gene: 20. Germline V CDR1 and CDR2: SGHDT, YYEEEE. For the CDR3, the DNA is TGTGCCAGCAGCCCTGCCCACCCAGGACAGGGAAAGGTGTATACGCAGTATTTT. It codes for CASSPAHPGQGKVYTQYF.

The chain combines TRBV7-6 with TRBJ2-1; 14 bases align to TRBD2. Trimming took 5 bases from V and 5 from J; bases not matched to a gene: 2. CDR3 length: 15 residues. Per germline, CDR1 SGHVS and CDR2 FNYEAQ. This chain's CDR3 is CASSRLAGGHNEQFF. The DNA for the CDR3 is TGTGCCAGCAGCAGACTAGCGGGAGGGCACAATGAGCAGTTCTTC. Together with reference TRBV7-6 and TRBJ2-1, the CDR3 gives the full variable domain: GAGVSQSPRYKVTKRGQDVALRCDPISGHVSLYWYRQALGQGPEFLTYFNYEAQQDKSGLPNDRFSAERPEGSISTLTIQRTEQRDSAMYRCASSRLAGGHNEQFFGPGTRLTVL.

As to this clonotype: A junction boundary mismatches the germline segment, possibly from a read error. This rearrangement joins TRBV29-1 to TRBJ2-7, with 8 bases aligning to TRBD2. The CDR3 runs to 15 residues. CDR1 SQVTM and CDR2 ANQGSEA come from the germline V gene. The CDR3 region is CSVEGFGLAGGRQYF. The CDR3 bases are TGCAGCGTGGAAGGATTTGGACTAGCAGGCGGGAGGCAGTACTTC.

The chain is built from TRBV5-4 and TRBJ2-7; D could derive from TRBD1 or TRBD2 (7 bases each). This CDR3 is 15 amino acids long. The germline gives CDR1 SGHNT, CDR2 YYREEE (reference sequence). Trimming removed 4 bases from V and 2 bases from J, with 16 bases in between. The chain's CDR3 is CASSSGTVNTYEQYF. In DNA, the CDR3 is TGTGCCAGCAGCAGCGGGACAGTGAACACCTACGAGCAGTACTTC.

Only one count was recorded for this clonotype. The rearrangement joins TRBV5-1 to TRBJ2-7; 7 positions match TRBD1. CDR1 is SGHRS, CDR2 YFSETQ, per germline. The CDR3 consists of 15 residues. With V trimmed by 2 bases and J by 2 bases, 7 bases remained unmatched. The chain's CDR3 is CASSFTRQGPYEQYF. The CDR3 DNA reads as TGCGCCAGCAGCTTTACGCGACAGGGACCCTACGAGCAGTACTTC.

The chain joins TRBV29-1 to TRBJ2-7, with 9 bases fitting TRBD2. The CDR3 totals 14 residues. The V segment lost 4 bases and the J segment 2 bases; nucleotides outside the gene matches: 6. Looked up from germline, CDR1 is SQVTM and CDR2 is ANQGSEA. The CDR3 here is CSVARPSGAYEQYF. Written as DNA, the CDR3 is TGCAGCGTTGCTAGGCCTAGCGGGGCCTACGAGCAGTACTTC.

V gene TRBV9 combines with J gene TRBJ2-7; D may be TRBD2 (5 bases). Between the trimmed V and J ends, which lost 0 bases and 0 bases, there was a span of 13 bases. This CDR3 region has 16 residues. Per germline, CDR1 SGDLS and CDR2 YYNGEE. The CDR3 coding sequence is TGTGCCAGCAGCGTAGGGTGGAGGTCGAACTCCTACGAGCAGTACTTC. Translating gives CASSVGWRSNSYEQYF.

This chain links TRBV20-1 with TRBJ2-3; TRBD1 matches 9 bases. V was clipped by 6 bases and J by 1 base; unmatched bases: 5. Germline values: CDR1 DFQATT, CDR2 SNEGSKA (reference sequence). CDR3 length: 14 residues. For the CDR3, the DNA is TGCAGTGCAAACAGGGGGCGCGGCACAGATACGCAGTATTTT. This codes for CSANRGRGTDTQYF.

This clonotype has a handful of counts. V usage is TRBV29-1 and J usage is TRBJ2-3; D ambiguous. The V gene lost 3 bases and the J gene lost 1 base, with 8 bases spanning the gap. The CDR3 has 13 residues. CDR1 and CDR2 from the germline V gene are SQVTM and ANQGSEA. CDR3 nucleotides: TGCAGCGTTGAGGCCCCCGGCACAGATACGCAGTATTTT. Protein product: CSVEAPGTDTQYF.

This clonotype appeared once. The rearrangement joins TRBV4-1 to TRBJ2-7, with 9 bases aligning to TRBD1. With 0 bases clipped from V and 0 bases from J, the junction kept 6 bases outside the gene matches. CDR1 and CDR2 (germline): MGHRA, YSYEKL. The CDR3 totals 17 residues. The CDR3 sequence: CASSQESGTGTSYEQYF. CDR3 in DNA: TGCGCCAGCAGCCAAGAATCCGGGACAGGGACCTCCTACGAGCAGTACTTC.

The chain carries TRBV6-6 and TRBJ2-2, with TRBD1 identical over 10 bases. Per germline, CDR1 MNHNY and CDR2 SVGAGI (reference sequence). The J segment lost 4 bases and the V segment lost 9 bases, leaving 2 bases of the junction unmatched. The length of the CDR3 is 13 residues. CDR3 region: CARTGGVTGELFF. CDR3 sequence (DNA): TGTGCCAGGACAGGGGGCGTCACCGGGGAGCTGTTTTTT.

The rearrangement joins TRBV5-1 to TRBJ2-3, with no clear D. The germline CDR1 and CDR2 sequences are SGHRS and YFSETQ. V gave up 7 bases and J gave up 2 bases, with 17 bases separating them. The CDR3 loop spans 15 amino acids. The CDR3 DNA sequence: TGCGCCAGCGGAGATGGGCGCACCTTCACAGATACGCAGTATTTT. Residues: CASGDGRTFTDTQYF.

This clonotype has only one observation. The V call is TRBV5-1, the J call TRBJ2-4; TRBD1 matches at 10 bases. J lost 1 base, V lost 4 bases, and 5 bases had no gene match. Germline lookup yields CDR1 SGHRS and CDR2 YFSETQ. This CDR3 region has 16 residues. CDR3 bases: TGCGCCAGCAGCCCCGGACAGGGGGTTGCCAAAAACATTCAGTACTTC. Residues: CASSPGQGVAKNIQYF.

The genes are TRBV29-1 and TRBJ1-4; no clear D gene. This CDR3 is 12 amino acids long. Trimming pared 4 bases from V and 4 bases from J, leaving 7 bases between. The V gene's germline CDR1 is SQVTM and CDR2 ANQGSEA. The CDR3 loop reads CSVAQSNEKLFF. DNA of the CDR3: TGCAGCGTTGCCCAGAGTAATGAAAAACTGTTTTTT.

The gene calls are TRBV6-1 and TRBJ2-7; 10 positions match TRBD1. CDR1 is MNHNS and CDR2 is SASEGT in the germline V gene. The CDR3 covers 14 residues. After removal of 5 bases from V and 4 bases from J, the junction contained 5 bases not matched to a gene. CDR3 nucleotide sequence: TGTGCCAGCAGTTATTTGGACAGGGGGTACGAGCAGTACTTC. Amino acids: CASSYLDRGYEQYF.

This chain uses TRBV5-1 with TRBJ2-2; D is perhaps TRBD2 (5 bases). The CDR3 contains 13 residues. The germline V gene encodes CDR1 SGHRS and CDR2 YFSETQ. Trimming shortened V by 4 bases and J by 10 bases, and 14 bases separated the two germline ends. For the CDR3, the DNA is TGCGCCAGCAGCCTACTAGAGACGAAGGAGCTGTTTTTT. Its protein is CASSLLETKELFF.

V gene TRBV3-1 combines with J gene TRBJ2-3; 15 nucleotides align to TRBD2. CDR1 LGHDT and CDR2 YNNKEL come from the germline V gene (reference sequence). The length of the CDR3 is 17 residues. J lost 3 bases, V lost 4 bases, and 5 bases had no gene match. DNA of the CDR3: TGTGCCAGCAGCCCCGGGACTAGCGGGAGGTTAACAGATACGCAGTATTTT. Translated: CASSPGTSGRLTDTQYF.

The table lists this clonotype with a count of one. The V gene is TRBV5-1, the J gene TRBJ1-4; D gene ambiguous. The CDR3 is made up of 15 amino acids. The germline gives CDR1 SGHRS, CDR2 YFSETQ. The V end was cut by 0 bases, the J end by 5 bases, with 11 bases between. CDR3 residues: CASSLDSLGNEKLFF. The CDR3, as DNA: TGCGCCAGCAGCTTGGACTCTCTCGGGAATGAAAAACTGTTTTTT. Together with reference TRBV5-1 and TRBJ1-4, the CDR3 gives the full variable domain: KAGVTQTPRYLIKTRGQQVTLSCSPISGHRSVSWYQQTPGQGLQFLFEYFSETQRNKGNFPGRFSGRQFSNSRSEMNVSTLELGDSALYLCASSLDSLGNEKLFFGSGTQLSVL.